This passage covers 10 T cell receptor beta chains from one sample sequenced in a study of naive and memory T cell subsets. Study results and caveats: Especially in CD8 cells, naive repertoires contained a few larger clonotypes, possibly CD45RA-re-expressing memory cells.

What these receptors recognize is not known. The beta constant-region primer was an equimolar mix of two oligonucleotides covering TRBC1 and TRBC2. Ligated cDNA was amplified by four rounds of PCR with nested alpha and beta constant-region primers and SP2. MiXCR was run by TCRdb on the UMI-ligation and nested PCR reads, yielding one entry per CDR3 protein. The sample has around 93,000 distinct CDR3 sequences; about 11% are singletons. The source material was naive CD4+ T cells from blood. The receptors derive from a human donor in good health.

Only a few counts were recorded for this clonotype. The chain is built from TRBV29-1 and TRBJ2-5, with TRBD1 matching over 7 bases. Germline V gives CDR1 SQVTM, CDR2 ANQGSEA. The V segment lost 7 bases and the J segment 3 bases; nucleotides outside the gene matches: 20. This CDR3 has 17 residues. CDR3 nucleotide sequence: TGCAGCGCCCCCGCGGCGCCCGACGGGACAGCCGAAGAGACCCAGTACTTC. This codes for CSAPAAPDGTAEETQYF.

This clonotype was counted a few times. V and J are TRBV27 and TRBJ2-5, with 9 bases aligning to TRBD2. Trimming removed 6 bases from V and 1 base from J; junction bases left unmatched: 18. Germline V gives CDR1 MNHEY, CDR2 SMNVEV (reference sequence). The CDR3 is made up of 19 amino acids. Here the CDR3 DNA reads TGTGCCAGCAGCTATGGTTTTGGTAGCGGGGGTACTTCCCAAGAGACCCAGTACTTC. This translates into CASSYGFGSGGTSQETQYF.

The V gene is TRBV7-3, the J gene TRBJ2-7; 7 bases agree with TRBD2. This CDR3 region has 15 residues. CDR1 and CDR2 (germline): SGHTA, FQGTGA. Trimming at V came to 5 bases and at J to 2 bases, leaving 9 bases not matched to a gene. This chain's CDR3 is CASSLRGGGAYEQYF. The CDR3 coding sequence is TGTGCCAGCAGCCTCCGTGGCGGGGGTGCCTACGAGCAGTACTTC. Using reference TRBV7-3 and TRBJ2-7 for the parts outside the CDR3, the full variable domain is GAGVSQTPSNKVTEKGKYVELRCDPISGHTALYWYRQSLGQGPEFLIYFQGTGAADDSGLPNDRFFAVRPEGSVSTLKIQRTERGDSAVYLCASSLRGGGAYEQYFGPGTRLTVT.

This clonotype showed up just a few times. The chain recombines TRBV13 with TRBJ2-1; D not certain. V lost 2 bases and J 4 bases, leaving 15 bases between the germline ends. The CDR3 is 16 residues long. Germline V gene sequence: CDR1 PRHDT, CDR2 FYEKMQ (reference sequence). CDR3 coding DNA: TGTGCCAGCAGCTTAAAGACCGCGCTAGGGTACAATGAGCAGTTCTTC. Amino acid sequence: CASSLKTALGYNEQFF.

This clonotype turned up a few times. The genes are TRBV5-1 and TRBJ2-7; D is uncertain. In germline, CDR1 is SGHRS, CDR2 YFSETQ. The V end lost 4 bases, the J end lost 1 base, and 12 bases lay between the germline ends. This CDR3 spans 14 amino acids. The CDR3 region is CASSPGGVSYEQYF. For the CDR3, the DNA is TGCGCCAGCAGCCCGGGTGGGGTGTCCTACGAGCAGTACTTC. The entire variable domain, with the rest obtained from reference TRBV5-1 and TRBJ2-7, is as follows: KAGVTQTPRYLIKTRGQQVTLSCSPISGHRSVSWYQQTPGQGLQFLFEYFSETQRNKGNFPGRFSGRQFSNSRSEMNVSTLELGDSALYLCASSPGGVSYEQYFGPGTRLTVT.

The rearrangement uses TRBV7-3 and TRBJ2-1; TRBD2 matches at 8 bases. V was pared by 5 bases and J by 0 bases, with 12 bases of the junction left unmatched. The CDR3 length is 18 residues. Germline CDR1 and CDR2: SGHTA and FQGTGA. As DNA, the CDR3 is TGTGCCAGCAGCCCAGTTCTAGCGGGCCCAAGCTCCTACAATGAGCAGTTCTTC. Translating it yields CASSPVLAGPSSYNEQFF.

This sequence joins TRBV7-9 and TRBJ2-1; TRBD2 agrees at 8 bases. This CDR3 has 15 residues. The ends lost 1 base at V and 6 bases at J; junction bases unmatched: 5. CDR1 SEHNR and CDR2 FQNEAQ come from the germline V gene (reference sequence). This chain's CDR3 is CASSLDSGRINEQFF. In DNA, the CDR3 is TGTGCCAGCAGCTTAGACAGCGGGAGAATCAATGAGCAGTTCTTC. Full variable domain (rest looked up from reference TRBV7-9 and TRBJ2-1): DTGVSQNPRHKITKRGQNVTFRCDPISEHNRLYWYRQTLGQGPEFLTYFQNEAQLEKSRLLSDRFSAERPKGSFSTLEIQRTEQGDSAMYLCASSLDSGRINEQFFGPGTRLTVL.

This chain connects TRBV5-1 to TRBJ1-4; 10 bases map to TRBD1. The CDR3 consists of 16 residues. Unmatched junction bases numbered 9, after V lost 4 bases and J lost 6 bases. Germline assignment: CDR1 SGHRS and CDR2 YFSETQ. The CDR3 DNA is TGCGCCAGCAGCACAGCCGCCGGGACAGGGGATGAAAAACTGTTTTTT. This encodes CASSTAAGTGDEKLFF. The full variable domain, its missing parts supplied by reference TRBV5-1 and TRBJ1-4, is KAGVTQTPRYLIKTRGQQVTLSCSPISGHRSVSWYQQTPGQGLQFLFEYFSETQRNKGNFPGRFSGRQFSNSRSEMNVSTLELGDSALYLCASSTAAGTGDEKLFFGSGTQLSVL.

The chain carries TRBV18 and TRBJ2-1; D is possibly TRBD2 (5 bases). The CDR3 contains 15 residues. Looked up from germline, CDR1 is KGHSH and CDR2 is LQKENI. V gave up 3 bases and J gave up 6 bases, with 15 bases separating them. Here the CDR3 reads CASSPDRIEGNEQFF. For the CDR3, the DNA is TGTGCCAGCTCACCTGACCGGATTGAGGGCAATGAGCAGTTCTTC.

The sample holds a few counts of this clonotype. The rearrangement links TRBV7-9 to TRBJ1-3, with TRBD1 matching over 8 bases. Germline CDR1 reads SEHNR; CDR2 reads FQNEAQ (reference sequence). CDR3 length: 16 amino acids. Trimming cost V 5 bases and J 1 base; bases outside gene matches: 7. Here the CDR3 reads CASSEAGGASGNTIYF. The DNA for the CDR3 is TGTGCCAGCAGCGAAGCAGGGGGCGCATCTGGAAACACCATATATTTT.